This T cell receptor beta chain was identified in a study of blood T cell repertoires in COVID-19. About the research overall: Spain, Italy and the United States supplied samples that represented acute and convalescent COVID-19. T cells, B-cell-depleted T cells, or PBMCs supplied cDNA or gDNA.

The CDR3 is made up of 15 amino acids. From germline, CDR1 is SNHLY and CDR2 FYNNEI. J was trimmed by 10 bases and V by 5 bases; bases with no gene match: 13. Original data processing: Nucleated cell number was recorded as an estimate derived from reference gene primer amplification. Profiling relied on immunoSEQ multiplex PCR, and the TCRdb table lists in-frame clones only, not all of them. From that table come the V and J calls and clone size; the DNA was used to work out D and trimming. This sample has a few hundred thousand clones, with about 90% found just once. The sequence was collected from a man aged 35 to 55 with active or convalescent COVID-19. The J gene is TRBJ1-1, the V gene TRBV2, with TRBD1 matching over 10 bases. Specimen: peripheral blood. The CDR3 DNA reads as TGTGCCAGCAGTTCCCCGGGACAGGGGATAGTGGGAGCTTTCTTT. Translating gives CASSSPGQGIVGAFF.